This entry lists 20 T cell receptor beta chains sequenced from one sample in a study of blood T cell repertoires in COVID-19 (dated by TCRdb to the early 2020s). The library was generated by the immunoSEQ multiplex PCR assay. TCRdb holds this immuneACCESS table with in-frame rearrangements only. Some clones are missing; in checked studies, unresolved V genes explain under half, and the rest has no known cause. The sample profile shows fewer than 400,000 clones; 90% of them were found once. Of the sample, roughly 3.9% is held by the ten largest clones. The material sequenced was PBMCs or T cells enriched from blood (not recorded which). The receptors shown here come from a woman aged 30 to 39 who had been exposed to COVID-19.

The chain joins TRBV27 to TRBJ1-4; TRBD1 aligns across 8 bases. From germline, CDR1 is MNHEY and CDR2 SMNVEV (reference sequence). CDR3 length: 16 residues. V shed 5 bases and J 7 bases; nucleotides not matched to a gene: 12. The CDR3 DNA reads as TGTGCCAGCAGTAAACTCCTTGGGACAGGCCTTGAAAAACTGTTTTTT. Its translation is CASSKLLGTGLEKLFF.

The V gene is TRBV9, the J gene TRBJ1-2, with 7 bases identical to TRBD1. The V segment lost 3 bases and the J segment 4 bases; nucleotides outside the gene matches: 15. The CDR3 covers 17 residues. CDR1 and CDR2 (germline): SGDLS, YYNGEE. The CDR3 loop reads CASSERINTQGGYGYTF. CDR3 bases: TGTGCCAGCAGCGAACGTATAAACACTCAGGGGGGCTATGGCTACACCTTC.

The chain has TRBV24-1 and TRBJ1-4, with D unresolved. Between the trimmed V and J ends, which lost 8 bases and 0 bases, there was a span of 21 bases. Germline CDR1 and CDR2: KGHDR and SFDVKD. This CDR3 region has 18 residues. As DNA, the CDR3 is TGTGCCACCAAGGAAGGAGGGCCCGGACCCGCAACTAATGAAAAACTGTTTTTT. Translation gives CATKEGGPGPATNEKLFF.

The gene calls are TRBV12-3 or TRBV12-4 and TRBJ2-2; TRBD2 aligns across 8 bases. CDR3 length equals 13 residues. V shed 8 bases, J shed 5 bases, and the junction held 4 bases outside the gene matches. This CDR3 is CASGTSQTGELFF. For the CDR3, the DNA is TGTGCCAGCGGGACTAGTCAAACCGGGGAGCTGTTTTTT.

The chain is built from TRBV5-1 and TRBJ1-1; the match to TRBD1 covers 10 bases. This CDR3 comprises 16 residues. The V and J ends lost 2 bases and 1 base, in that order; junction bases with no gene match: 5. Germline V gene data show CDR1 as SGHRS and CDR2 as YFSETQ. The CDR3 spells CASSFSTGGTNTEAFF. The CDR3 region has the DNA TGCGCCAGCAGCTTTTCGACAGGGGGCACGAACACTGAAGCTTTCTTT.

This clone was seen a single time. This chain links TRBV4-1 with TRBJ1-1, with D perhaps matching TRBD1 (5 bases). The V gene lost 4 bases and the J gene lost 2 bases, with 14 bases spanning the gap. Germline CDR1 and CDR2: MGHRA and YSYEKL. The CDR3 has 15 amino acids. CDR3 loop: CASSRGGRENTEAFF. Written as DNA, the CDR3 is TGCGCCAGCAGCCGCGGGGGGAGGGAAAACACTGAAGCTTTCTTT.

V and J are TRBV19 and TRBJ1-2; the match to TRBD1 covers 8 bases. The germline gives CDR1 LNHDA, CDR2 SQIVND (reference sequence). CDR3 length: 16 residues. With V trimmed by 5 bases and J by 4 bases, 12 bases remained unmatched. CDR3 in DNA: TGTGCCAGTAGTCCCTCAGCAGGGGGCCTCTCCTATGGCTACACCTTC. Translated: CASSPSAGGLSYGYTF.

In DNA form, the CDR3 reads TGTGCCAGTAGTATCGGGTTGGGAAAACTGTTTTTT. Translating it yields CASSIGLGKLFF. V usage is TRBV19 and J usage is TRBJ1-4, with D hard to call. The CDR3 runs to 12 residues. Between the trimmed V and J ends, which lost 3 bases and 10 bases, there was a span of 9 bases. Germline V gene lookup returns CDR1 LNHDA and CDR2 SQIVND (reference sequence).

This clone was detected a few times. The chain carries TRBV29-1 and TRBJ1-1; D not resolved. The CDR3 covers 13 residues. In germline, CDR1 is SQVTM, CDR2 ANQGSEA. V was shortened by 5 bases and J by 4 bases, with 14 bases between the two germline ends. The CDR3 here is CSVCLGLATEAFF. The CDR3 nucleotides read TGCAGCGTTTGTTTGGGCTTGGCCACTGAAGCTTTCTTT.

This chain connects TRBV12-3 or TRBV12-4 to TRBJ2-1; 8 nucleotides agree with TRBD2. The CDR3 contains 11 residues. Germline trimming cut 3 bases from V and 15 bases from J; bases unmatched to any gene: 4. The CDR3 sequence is CASSFNSGAFF. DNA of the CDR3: TGTGCCAGCAGTTTTAATAGCGGGGCGTTCTTC.

The CDR3 region is CASSYSGLAYEQYF. CDR3 DNA: TGTGCCAGCAGTTACTCGGGACTAGCTTACGAGCAGTACTTC. The chain couples TRBV6-5 to TRBJ2-7; 9 bases line up with TRBD2. Germline V gene sequence: CDR1 MNHEY, CDR2 SVGAGI. The CDR3 is made up of 14 amino acids. Trimming at V came to 0 bases and at J to 4 bases, leaving 1 base not matched to a gene.

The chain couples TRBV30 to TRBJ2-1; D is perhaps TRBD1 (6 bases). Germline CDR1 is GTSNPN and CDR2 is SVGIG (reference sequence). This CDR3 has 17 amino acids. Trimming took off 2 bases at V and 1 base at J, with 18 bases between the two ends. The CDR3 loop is CAWSRSGTWNSYNEQFF. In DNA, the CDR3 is TGTGCCTGGAGTAGATCGGGGACATGGAATTCCTACAATGAGCAGTTCTTC.

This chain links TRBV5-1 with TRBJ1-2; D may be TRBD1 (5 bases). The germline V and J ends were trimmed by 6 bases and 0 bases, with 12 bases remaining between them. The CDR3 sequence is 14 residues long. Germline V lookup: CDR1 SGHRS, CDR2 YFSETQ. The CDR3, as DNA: TGCGCCAGCAAAGAAGTAGGGGCTAACTATGGCTACACCTTC. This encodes CASKEVGANYGYTF.

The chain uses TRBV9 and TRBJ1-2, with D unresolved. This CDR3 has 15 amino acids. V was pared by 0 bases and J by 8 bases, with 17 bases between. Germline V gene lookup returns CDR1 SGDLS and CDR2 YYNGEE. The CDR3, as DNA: TGTGCCAGCAGCGTAGAGGCAGCCGACCCCGGGGGCTACACCTTC. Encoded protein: CASSVEAADPGGYTF.

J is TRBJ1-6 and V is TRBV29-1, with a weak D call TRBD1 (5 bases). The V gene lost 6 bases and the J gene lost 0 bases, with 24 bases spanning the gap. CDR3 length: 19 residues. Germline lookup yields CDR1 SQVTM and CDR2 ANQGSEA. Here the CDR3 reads CSVPDRRQGPSSYNSPLHF. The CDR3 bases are TGCAGCGTCCCTGATCGTCGCCAGGGCCCCAGCTCCTATAATTCACCCCTCCACTTT. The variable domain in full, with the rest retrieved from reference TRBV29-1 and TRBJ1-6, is SAVISQKPSRDICQRGTSLTIQCQVDSQVTMMFWYRQQPGQSLTLIATANQGSEATYESGFVIDKFPISRPNLTFSTLTVSNMSPEDSSIYLCSVPDRRQGPSSYNSPLHFGNGTRLTVT.

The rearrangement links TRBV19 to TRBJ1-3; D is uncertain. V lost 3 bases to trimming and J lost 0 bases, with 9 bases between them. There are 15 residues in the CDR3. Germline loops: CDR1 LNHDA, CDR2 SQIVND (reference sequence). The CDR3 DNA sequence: TGTGCCAGTAGTATCGAGATTTACTCTGGAAACACCATATATTTT. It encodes CASSIEIYSGNTIYF.

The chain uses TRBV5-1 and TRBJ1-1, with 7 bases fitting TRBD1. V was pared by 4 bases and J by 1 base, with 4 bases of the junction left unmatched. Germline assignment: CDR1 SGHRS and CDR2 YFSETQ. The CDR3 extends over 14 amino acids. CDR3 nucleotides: TGCGCCAGCAGCACGGGACAGTCGAACACTGAAGCTTTCTTT. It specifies CASSTGQSNTEAFF. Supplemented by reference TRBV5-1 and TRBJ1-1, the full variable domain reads KAGVTQTPRYLIKTRGQQVTLSCSPISGHRSVSWYQQTPGQGLQFLFEYFSETQRNKGNFPGRFSGRQFSNSRSEMNVSTLELGDSALYLCASSTGQSNTEAFFGQGTRLTVV.

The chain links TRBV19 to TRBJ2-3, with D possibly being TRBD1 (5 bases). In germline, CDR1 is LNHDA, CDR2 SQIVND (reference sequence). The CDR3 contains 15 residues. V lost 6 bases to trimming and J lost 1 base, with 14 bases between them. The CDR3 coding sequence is TGTGCCAGTAGGTCGGGCAGGGCCCGCACAGATACGCAGTATTTT. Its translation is CASRSGRARTDTQYF.

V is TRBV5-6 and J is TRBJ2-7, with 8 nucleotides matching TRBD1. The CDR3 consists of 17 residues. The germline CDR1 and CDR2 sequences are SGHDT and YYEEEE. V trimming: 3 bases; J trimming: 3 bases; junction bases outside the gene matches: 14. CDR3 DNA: TGTGCCAGCAGCTCTATAAAACTAGGACAGGGTTTCTACGAGCAGTACTTC. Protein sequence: CASSSIKLGQGFYEQYF.

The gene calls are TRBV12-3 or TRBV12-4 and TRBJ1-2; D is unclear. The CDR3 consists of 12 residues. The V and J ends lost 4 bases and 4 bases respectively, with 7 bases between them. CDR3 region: CASSSSGYGYTF. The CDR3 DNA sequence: TGTGCCAGCAGTTCCAGTGGCTATGGCTACACCTTC.